The entry that follows covers one T cell receptor (beta chain) sequence. CDR3 size: 14 residues. CDR1 is LNHDA and CDR2 is SQIVND in the germline V gene (reference sequence). After removal of 5 bases from V and 7 bases from J, the junction contained 4 bases not matched to a gene. Sequencing used immunoSEQ multiplex PCR; TCRdb keeps in-frame clones, though not all of them. Found here are fewer than 500,000 clones, roughly 87% of them singletons; the top ten hold approximately 2%. This entry belongs to a study of blood T cell repertoires in COVID-19. Study-wide context: T cells, B-cell-depleted T cells, or PBMCs supplied cDNA or gDNA.

The chain has TRBV19 and TRBJ1-6, with 8 bases matching TRBD1. Sequenced material: PBMCs or T cells enriched from blood (not recorded which). The sequence came from a woman aged 18-35 years with acute COVID-19. CDR3 nucleotides: TGTGCCAGTAGTCAGACAGGGGAGAATTCACCCCTCCACTTT. Translation gives CASSQTGENSPLHF. The variable domain in full, with the rest retrieved from reference TRBV19 and TRBJ1-6, is DGGITQSPKYLFRKEGQNVTLSCEQNLNHDAMYWYRQDPGQGLRLIYYSQIVNDFQKGDIAEGYSVSREKKESFPLTVTSAQKNPTAFYLCASSQTGENSPLHFGNGTRLTVT.